This is a list of T cell receptor beta chains from one sample in a study of vaccination effects on CD4 cells after COVID-19. Profiled with immunoSEQ multiplex PCR; TCRdb holds only in-frame clones, not every one. The sample carries 63,000 or so clones, 73% recorded once. Their antigens remain unidentified. The sequencing used CD4+ T cells from PBMCs cultured with HIV peptides, collected before COVID-19 vaccination. The receptors derive from a human donor who had a prior SARS-CoV-2 infection. CDR3s include the opening cysteine and the closing phenylalanine or tryptophan. D genes are given only for firm matches. Only some rows state a clone size, as once, few, many or a class for expanded clones.

NA	TRBV5-1	TRBD1	TRBJ1-2	CASSLATGGMDYGYTF	TGCGCCAGCAGCTTGGCCACAGGGGGAATGGACTATGGCTACACCTTC
few	TRBV2	TRBD1	TRBJ1-2	CASRGGQGFGYTF	TGTGCCAGCAGAGGGGGACAGGGGTTTGGCTACACCTTC
NA	TRBV10-3	NA	TRBJ1-3	CAISESLILGRGNTIYF	TGTGCCATCAGTGAGTCTCTCATCCTGGGGAGAGGAAACACCATATATTTT
few	TRBV7-2	NA	TRBJ1-1	CASSSNQGTEAFF	TGTGCCAGCAGCTCCAATCAGGGCACTGAAGCTTTCTTT
NA	TRBV5-1	NA	TRBJ2-3	CASSFLGGTDTQYF	TGCGCCAGCAGCTTCCTCGGGGGCACAGATACGCAGTATTTT
NA	TRBV9	TRBD2	TRBJ2-7	CASSEWTSGDHEQYF	TGTGCCAGCAGCGAGTGGACTAGCGGGGACCACGAGCAGTACTTC
NA	TRBV24-1	TRBD1	TRBJ1-1	CATSATGGGAEAFF	TGTGCCACCAGTGCTACAGGGGGAGGAGCTGAAGCTTTCTTT
NA	TRBV18	NA	TRBJ2-7	CASSPMDRAFFEQYF	TGTGCCAGCTCACCGATGGACAGAGCGTTTTTCGAGCAGTACTTC
NA	TRBV5-8	TRBD1	TRBJ1-1	CASSAGQLMNTEAFF	TGTGCCAGCAGCGCGGGACAGCTCATGAACACTGAAGCTTTCTTT
NA	TRBV4-3	NA	TRBJ2-3	CASSQALALGSTWAATQYF	TGCGCCAGCAGCCAAGCACTAGCTTTAGGGTCCACATGGGCCGCTACGCAGTATTTT
NA	TRBV6-5	NA	TRBJ2-7	CASSFRFDPDYEQYF	TGTGCCAGCAGCTTTCGGTTTGACCCAGACTACGAGCAGTACTTC
NA	TRBV7-9	NA	TRBJ1-3	CASSLGTSGNTIYF	TGTGCCAGCAGCTTAGGGACCTCTGGAAACACCATATATTTT
NA	TRBV7-3	TRBD2	TRBJ2-5	CASSSTSGGTQYF	TGTGCCAGCAGCTCCACTAGCGGGGGGACCCAGTACTTC
NA	TRBV18	TRBD1	TRBJ1-3	CASSTNPGGAGNTIYF	TGTGCCAGCTCAACTAACCCAGGGGGTGCTGGAAACACCATATATTTT
NA	TRBV2	TRBD2	TRBJ2-1	CASSIPHGLDDEQFF	TGTGCCAGCAGCATTCCGCACGGACTAGACGATGAGCAGTTCTTC
NA	TRBV3-1/TRBV3-2	NA	TRBJ2-7	CASSQFLAYEQYF	TGTGCCAGCAGCCAATTCCTGGCGTACGAGCAGTACTTC
NA	TRBV15	TRBD2	TRBJ2-4	CATSPLRGGNIQYF	TGTGCCACCAGCCCCTTGCGGGGGGGCAACATTCAGTACTTC
NA	TRBV7-8	NA	TRBJ1-1	CASSLVVHSEAFF	TGTGCCAGCAGCTTAGTTGTACATTCCGAAGCTTTCTTT
NA	TRBV10-3	NA	TRBJ2-5	CAISETTAQETQYF	TGTGCCATCAGTGAGACCACCGCACAAGAGACCCAGTACTTC
NA	TRBV6-1	TRBD2	TRBJ2-3	CASSERTALAGDTQYF	TGTGCCAGCAGTGAGAGGACAGCCCTAGCGGGAGATACGCAGTATTTT
once	TRBV2	TRBD2	TRBJ2-5	CAGSSGDYQETQYF	TGTGCCGGATCAAGCGGGGACTATCAAGAGACCCAGTACTTC
NA	TRBV15	TRBD1	TRBJ2-7	CATSRGDRDRAYEQYF	TGTGCCACCAGCAGAGGAGATAGGGACAGGGCCTACGAGCAGTACTTC
NA	TRBV7-3	NA	TRBJ2-5	CASSSGQEGETQYF	TGTGCCAGCAGCTCTGGGCAGGAGGGAGAGACCCAGTACTTC
NA	TRBV5-1	NA	TRBJ1-2	CASSREGYGYTF	TGCGCCAGCAGTCGAGAGGGCTATGGCTACACCTTC
NA	TRBV5-1	TRBD2	TRBJ2-7	CASSLGGDYYEQYF	TGCGCCAGCAGCTTGGGCGGGGACTACTACGAGCAGTACTTC
NA	TRBV27	NA	TRBJ1-1	CASSLSGAWGTEAFF	TGTGCCAGCAGTTTATCGGGGGCTTGGGGAACTGAAGCTTTCTTT
few	TRBV30	NA	TRBJ1-6	CAWSVLFGSPLHF	TGTGCCTGGAGTGTATTGTTTGGATCACCCCTCCACTTT